These T cell receptor beta chains were read from a single sample in a study of PD-L1 blockade in urothelial cancer. The method was immunoSEQ multiplex PCR; TCRdb's version includes in-frame clones alone and lacks a portion of them. The table lists about 91,000 clones, approximately 82% of them singletons. This material consisted of PBMCs, taken around atezolizumab (anti-PD-L1) treatment. All receptors come from a man in his 70s with urothelial cancer. The CDR3 runs from the conserved cysteine through the conserved F or W. D genes are given only for firm matches.

CDR3: CASALGQGTDTQYF
DNA: TGCGCCAGCGCCCTAGGACAGGGGACAGATACGCAGTATTTT
D: TRBD1
J: TRBJ2-3
V: TRBV5-1

CDR3: CASTLPLLNTEAFF
DNA: TGTGCCAGCACCCTCCCCCTACTGAACACTGAAGCTTTCTTT
D: .
J: TRBJ1-1
V: TRBV7-2

CDR3: CASSRTSGRTDTQYF
DNA: TGCGCCAGCAGTCGGACTAGCGGGAGGACAGATACGCAGTATTTT
D: TRBD2
J: TRBJ2-3
V: TRBV10-1

CDR3: CASSSAGAVWDNEQFF
DNA: TGCGCCAGCAGCTCCGCGGGGGCCGTATGGGACAATGAGCAGTTCTTC
D: .
J: TRBJ2-1
V: TRBV5-1

CDR3: CAWSSLDEQYF
DNA: TGTGCCTGGAGTTCACTGGACGAGCAGTACTTC
D: .
J: TRBJ2-7
V: TRBV30

CDR3: CASSLRGGSPLHF
DNA: TGTGCCAGCAGCTTACGGGGGGGTTCACCCCTCCACTTT
D: .
J: TRBJ1-6
V: TRBV11-1

CDR3: CASSESGVHEQYF
DNA: TGTGCCAGCAGTGAAAGCGGCGTCCACGAGCAGTACTTC
D: .
J: TRBJ2-7
V: TRBV6-1

CDR3: CASSLEPGQGEFGNQPQHF
DNA: TGTGCCAGCAGCTTAGAACCGGGACAGGGGGAATTTGGCAATCAGCCCCAGCATTTT
D: TRBD1
J: TRBJ1-5
V: TRBV11-3

CDR3: CASSEGGTNTYEQYF
DNA: TGTGCCAGCAGCGAAGGCGGGACTAATACCTACGAGCAGTACTTC
D: TRBD2
J: TRBJ2-7
V: TRBV7-2

CDR3: CASSLELAGTYEQYF
DNA: TGTGCCAGCAGCTTAGAACTAGCGGGAACCTACGAGCAGTACTTC
D: TRBD2
J: TRBJ2-7
V: TRBV11-2